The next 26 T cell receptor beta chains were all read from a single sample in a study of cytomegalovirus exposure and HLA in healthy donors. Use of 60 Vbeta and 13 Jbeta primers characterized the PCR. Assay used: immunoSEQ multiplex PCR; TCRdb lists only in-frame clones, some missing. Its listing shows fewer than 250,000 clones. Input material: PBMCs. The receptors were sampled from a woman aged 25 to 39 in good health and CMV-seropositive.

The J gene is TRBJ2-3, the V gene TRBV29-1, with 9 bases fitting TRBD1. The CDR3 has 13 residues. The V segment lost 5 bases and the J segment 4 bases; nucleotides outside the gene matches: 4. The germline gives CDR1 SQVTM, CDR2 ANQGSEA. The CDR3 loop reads CSVNRGLADTQYF. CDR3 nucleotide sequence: TGCAGCGTTAACAGGGGGCTGGCAGATACGCAGTATTTT.

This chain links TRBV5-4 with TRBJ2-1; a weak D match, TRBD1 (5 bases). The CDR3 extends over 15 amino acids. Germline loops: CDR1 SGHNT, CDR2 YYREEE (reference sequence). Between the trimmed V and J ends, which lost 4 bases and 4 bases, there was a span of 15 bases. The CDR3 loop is CASSLGSGAYNEQFF. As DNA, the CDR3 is TGTGCCAGCAGCCTAGGTAGTGGGGCTTACAATGAGCAGTTCTTC.

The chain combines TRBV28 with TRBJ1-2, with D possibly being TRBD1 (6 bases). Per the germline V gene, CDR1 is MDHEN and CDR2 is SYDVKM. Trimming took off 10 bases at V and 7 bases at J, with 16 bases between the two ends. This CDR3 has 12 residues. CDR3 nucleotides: TGTGCCATCGTGGGGGCAGGGAGTGGCTACACCTTC. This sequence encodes CAIVGAGSGYTF.

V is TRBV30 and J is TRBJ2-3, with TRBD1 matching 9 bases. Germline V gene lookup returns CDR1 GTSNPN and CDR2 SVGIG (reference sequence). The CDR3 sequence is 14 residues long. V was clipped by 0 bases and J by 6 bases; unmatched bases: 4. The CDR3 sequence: CAWSVRQGDDTQYF. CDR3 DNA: TGTGCCTGGAGTGTCCGACAGGGGGACGATACGCAGTATTTT. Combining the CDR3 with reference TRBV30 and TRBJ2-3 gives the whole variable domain SQTIHQWPATLVQPVGSPLSLECTVEGTSNPNLYWYRQAAGRGLQLLFYSVGIGQISSEVPQNLSASRPQDRQFILSSKKLLLSDSGFYLCAWSVRQGDDTQYFGPGTRLTVL.

CDR3 nucleotide sequence: TGCAGCGTTGCGCTTCTAGCGGGTAGGGACAATGAGCAGTTCTTC. As protein: CSVALLAGRDNEQFF. The chain uses TRBV29-1 and TRBJ2-1; 8 nucleotides agree with TRBD2. CDR3 length: 15 amino acids. Germline assignment: CDR1 SQVTM and CDR2 ANQGSEA. V dropped 4 bases and J dropped 5; count of bases not matched to a gene: 10.

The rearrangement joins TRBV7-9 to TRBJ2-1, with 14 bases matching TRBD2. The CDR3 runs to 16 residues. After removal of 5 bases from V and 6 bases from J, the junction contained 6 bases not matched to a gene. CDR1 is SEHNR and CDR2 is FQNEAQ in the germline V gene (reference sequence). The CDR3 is CASSDPGLAGGNEQFF. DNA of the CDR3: TGTGCCAGCAGCGACCCCGGACTAGCGGGGGGCAATGAGCAGTTCTTC.

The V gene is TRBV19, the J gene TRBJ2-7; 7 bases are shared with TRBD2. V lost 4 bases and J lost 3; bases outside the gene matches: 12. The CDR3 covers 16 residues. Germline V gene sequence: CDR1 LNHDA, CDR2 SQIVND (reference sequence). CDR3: CASSKGPRREFYEQYF. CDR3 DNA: TGTGCCAGTAGTAAAGGCCCCAGGCGGGAGTTCTACGAGCAGTACTTC.

CDR3 sequence: CASSEDRGQPQHF. CDR3 nucleotides: TGTGCCAGCAGTGAGGACAGGGGACAGCCCCAGCATTTT. The gene calls are TRBV6-4 and TRBJ1-5, with TRBD1 identical over 9 bases. V was clipped by 3 bases and J by 7 bases; unmatched bases: 1. The CDR3 extends over 13 amino acids. Germline V gene sequence: CDR1 MRHNA, CDR2 SNTAGT.

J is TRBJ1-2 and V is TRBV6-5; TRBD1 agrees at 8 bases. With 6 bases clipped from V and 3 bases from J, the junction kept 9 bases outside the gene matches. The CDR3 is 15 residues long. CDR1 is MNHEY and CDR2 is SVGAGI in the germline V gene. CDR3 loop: CASRNRHRGDYGYTF. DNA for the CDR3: TGTGCCAGCAGGAACCGACACAGGGGGGACTATGGCTACACCTTC.

In DNA, the CDR3 is TGCGCCAGCGGGGAGAGTCACTACAATGAGCAGTTCTTC. It is translated as CASGESHYNEQFF. The chain carries TRBV5-1 and TRBJ2-1; possible D gene TRBD2, 5 bases. The CDR3 is made up of 13 amino acids. Trimming stripped 7 bases from V and 3 bases from J, with 11 bases between. CDR1 is SGHRS, CDR2 YFSETQ, per germline.

CDR3 protein: CASSPGGVVYEQYF. CDR3 in DNA: TGTGCCAGCTCACCCGGAGGGGTGGTCTACGAGCAGTACTTC. This chain uses TRBV18 with TRBJ2-7; tentative D call: TRBD2 (6 bases). Deletions cut 3 bases from V and 3 bases from J, with 12 bases between. The CDR3 loop spans 14 amino acids. Germline CDR1 and CDR2: KGHSH and LQKENI.

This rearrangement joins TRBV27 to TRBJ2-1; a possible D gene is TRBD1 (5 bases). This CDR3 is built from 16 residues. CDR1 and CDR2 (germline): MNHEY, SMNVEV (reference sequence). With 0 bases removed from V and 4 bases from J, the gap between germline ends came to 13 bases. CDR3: CASSLSSGQLYNEQFF. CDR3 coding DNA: TGTGCCAGCAGTTTATCATCAGGGCAGCTATACAATGAGCAGTTCTTC.

The CDR3 DNA reads as TGTGCCAGCAGCCAAGCCACAGCCCCCTATGGCTACACCTTC. The encoded protein is CASSQATAPYGYTF. The genes are TRBV4-2 and TRBJ1-2, with D uncertain. This CDR3 contains 14 residues. From germline, CDR1 is LGHNA and CDR2 YNFKEQ. Trimming took off 1 base at V and 4 bases at J, with 10 bases between the two ends.

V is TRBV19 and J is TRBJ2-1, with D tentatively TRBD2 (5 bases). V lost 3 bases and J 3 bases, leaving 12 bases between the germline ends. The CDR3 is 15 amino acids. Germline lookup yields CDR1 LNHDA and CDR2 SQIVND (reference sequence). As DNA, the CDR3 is TGTGCCAGTAGTATCAGCGGAGCGGTCTACAATGAGCAGTTCTTC. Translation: CASSISGAVYNEQFF.

The CDR3 region has the DNA TGCGCCAGCAGCCCCGCCCGGGTGGACTATGGCTACACCTTC. Translated: CASSPARVDYGYTF. The rearrangement joins TRBV4-1 to TRBJ1-2, with D unclear. Germline V lookup: CDR1 MGHRA, CDR2 YSYEKL. Trimming cost V 4 bases and J 3 bases, with 12 bases left between them. This CDR3 is built from 14 residues.

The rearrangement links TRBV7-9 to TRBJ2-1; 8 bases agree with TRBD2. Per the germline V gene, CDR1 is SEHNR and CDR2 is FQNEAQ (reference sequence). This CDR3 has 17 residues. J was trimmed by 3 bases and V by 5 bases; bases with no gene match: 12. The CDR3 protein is CASSPLSGGGYYNEQFF. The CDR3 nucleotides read TGTGCCAGCAGCCCCCTGTCGGGCGGGGGGTACTACAATGAGCAGTTCTTC.

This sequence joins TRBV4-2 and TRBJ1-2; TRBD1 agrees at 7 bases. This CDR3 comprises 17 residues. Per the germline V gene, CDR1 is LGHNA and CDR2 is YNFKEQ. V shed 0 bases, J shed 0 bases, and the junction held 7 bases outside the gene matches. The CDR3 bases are TGTGCCAGCAGCCAAGATGAGGGGGACAGTTCTAACTATGGCTACACCTTC. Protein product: CASSQDEGDSSNYGYTF.

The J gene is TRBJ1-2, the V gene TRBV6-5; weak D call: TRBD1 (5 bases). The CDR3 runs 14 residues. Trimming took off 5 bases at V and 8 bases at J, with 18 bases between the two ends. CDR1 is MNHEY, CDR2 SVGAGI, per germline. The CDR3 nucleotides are TGTGCCAGCAGTGAAGGAGGAGGGGCATGGGGCTACACCTTC. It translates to CASSEGGGAWGYTF.

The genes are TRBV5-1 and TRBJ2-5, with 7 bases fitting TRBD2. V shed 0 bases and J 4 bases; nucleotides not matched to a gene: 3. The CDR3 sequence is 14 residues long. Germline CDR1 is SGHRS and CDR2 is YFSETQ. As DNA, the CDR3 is TGCGCCAGCAGCTTGGTAGTAGCGGGAGAGACCCAGTACTTC. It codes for CASSLVVAGETQYF.

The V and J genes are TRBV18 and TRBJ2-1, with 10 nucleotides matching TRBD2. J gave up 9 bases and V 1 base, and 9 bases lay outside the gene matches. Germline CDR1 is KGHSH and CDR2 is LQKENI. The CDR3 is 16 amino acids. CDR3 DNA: TGTGCCAGCTCACCACTGGGGACTAGCGTTCTTACTGAGCAGTTCTTC. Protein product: CASSPLGTSVLTEQFF.

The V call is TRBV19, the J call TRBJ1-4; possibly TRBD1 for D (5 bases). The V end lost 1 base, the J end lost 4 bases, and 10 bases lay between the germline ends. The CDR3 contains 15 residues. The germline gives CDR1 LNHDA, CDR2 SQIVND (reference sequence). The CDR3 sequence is CASSIATALNEKLFF. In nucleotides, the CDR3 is TGTGCCAGTAGTATAGCGACAGCACTTAATGAAAAACTGTTTTTT.

CDR3 DNA sequence: TGTGCCAGCAGTTTATCGGGCGGGCTCAATCAGCCCCAGCATTTT. Its translation: CASSLSGGLNQPQHF. V and J are TRBV28 and TRBJ1-5; D is undetermined. Looked up from germline, CDR1 is MDHEN and CDR2 is SYDVKM. The V gene lost 1 base and the J gene lost 3 bases, with 10 bases spanning the gap. The CDR3 has 15 amino acids. Full variable domain (remainder filled in from reference TRBV28 and TRBJ1-5): DVKVTQSSRYLVKRTGEKVFLECVQDMDHENMFWYRQDPGLGLRLIYFSYDVKMKEKGDIPEGYSVSREKKERFSLILESASTNQTSMYLCASSLSGGLNQPQHFGDGTRLSIL.

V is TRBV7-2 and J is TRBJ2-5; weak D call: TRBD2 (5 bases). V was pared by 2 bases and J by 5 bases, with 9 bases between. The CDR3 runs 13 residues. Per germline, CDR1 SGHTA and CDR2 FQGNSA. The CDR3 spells CASSLTGGETQYF. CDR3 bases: TGTGCCAGCAGCTTAACGGGCGGGGAGACCCAGTACTTC.

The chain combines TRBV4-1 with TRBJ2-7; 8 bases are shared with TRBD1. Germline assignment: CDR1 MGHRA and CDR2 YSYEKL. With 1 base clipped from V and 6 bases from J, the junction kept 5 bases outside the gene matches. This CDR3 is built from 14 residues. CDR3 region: CASSQGTGFGEQYF. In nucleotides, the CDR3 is TGCGCCAGCAGCCAAGGGACAGGGTTCGGCGAGCAGTACTTC.

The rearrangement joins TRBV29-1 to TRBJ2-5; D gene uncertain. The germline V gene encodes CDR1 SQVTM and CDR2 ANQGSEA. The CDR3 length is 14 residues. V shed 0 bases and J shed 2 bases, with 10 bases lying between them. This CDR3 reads CSVEDTDWQETQYF. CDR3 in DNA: TGCAGCGTTGAAGACACCGACTGGCAAGAGACCCAGTACTTC.

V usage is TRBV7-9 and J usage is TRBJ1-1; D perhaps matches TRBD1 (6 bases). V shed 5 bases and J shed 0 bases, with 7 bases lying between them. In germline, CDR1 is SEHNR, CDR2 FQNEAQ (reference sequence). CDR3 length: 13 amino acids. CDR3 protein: CASSRDMNTEAFF. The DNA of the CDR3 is TGTGCCAGCAGCCGGGACATGAACACTGAAGCTTTCTTT.